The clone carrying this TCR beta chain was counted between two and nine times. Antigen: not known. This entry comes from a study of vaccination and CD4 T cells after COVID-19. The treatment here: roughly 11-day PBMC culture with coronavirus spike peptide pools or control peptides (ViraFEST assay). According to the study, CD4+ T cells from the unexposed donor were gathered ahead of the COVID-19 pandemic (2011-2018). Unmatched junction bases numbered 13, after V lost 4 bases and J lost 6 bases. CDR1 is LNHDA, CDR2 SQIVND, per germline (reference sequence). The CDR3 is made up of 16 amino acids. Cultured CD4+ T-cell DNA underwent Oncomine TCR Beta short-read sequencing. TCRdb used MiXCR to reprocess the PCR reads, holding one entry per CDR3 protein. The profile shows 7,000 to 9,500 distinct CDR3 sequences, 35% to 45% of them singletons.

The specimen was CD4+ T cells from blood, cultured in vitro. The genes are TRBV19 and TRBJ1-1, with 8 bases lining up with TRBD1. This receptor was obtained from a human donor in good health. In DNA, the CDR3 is TGTGCCAGTAGTAGGGCTATGGACAGGGTCGGCGCTGAAGCTTTCTTT. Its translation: CASSRAMDRVGAEAFF.